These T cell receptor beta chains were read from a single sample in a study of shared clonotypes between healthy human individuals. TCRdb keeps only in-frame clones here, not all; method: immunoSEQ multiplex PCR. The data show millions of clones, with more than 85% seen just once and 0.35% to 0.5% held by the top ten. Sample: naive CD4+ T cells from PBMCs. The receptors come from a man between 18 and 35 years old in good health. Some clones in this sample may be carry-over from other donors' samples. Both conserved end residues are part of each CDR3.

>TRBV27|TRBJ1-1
CASSRYLSTEAFF
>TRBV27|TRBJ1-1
CASSLSLGGTEAFF
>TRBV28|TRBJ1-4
CASSPQGATNEKLFF
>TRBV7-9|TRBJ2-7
CASSLVGTSGYEQYF
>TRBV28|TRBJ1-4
CASSSRQGAFEKLFF
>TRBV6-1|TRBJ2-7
CASSDRASGLSF
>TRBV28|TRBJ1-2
CASSSMAGQGIVGSGYTF
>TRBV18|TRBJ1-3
CASSPLGQGKGNTIYF
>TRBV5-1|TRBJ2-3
CASSLPLAGVEDTQYF
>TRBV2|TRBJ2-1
CATSRVYEQFF
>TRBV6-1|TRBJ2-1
CASSSGTPQFF
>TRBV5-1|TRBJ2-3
CASSYPRVTDTQYF
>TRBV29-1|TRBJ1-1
CSGKGALVTEAFF
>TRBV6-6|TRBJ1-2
CASSYSMAGIQNGYTF
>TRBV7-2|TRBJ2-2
CASSPQGILFNTGELFF
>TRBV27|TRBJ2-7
CASRRYLGNEQYF
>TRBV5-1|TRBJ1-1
CASSLFPYRDSFNAEAFF
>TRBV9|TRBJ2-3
CASSVSGSDTDTQYF
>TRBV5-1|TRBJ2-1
CASSWTSGGTYNEQFF
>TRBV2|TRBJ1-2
CASVQGVGGYTF
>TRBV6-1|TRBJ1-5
CASSEAATNQPQHF
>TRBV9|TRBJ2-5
CASSPTAVTTQYF
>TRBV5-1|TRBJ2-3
CASRGQPTRTDTQYF
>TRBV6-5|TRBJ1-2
CASSYEGQLYGYTF
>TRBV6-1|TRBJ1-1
CASSEVGETEAFF
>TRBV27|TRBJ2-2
CASSEGQDRLDTGELFF
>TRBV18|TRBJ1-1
CASSPGLANTEAFF
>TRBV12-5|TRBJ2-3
CASGSLGTDTQYF
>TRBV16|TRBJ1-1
CASSQRFRGRRSNTEAFF
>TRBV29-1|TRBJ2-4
CSARRDRNIQYF
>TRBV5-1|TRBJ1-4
CASSLGVSLGEKLFF
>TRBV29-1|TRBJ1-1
CSVDSNPSELNTEAFF
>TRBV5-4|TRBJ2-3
CASSDPRGTSRTSTDTQYF
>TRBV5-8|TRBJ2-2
CASSLARHYTGELFF
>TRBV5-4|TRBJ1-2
CASSFPDANYGYTF
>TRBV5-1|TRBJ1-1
CASSQGAKNTEAFF
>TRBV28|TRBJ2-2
CASKPGTGPTGELFF
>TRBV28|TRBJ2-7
CASSGTYEQYF
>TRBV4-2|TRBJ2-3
CASSQGPGERGTDTQYF
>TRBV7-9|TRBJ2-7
CASSTTGGTTYEQYF
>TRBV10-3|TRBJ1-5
CAIRPRDDQPQHF
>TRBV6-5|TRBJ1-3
CASLPFGGAGNTIYF
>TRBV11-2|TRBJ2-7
CASSLVETSGSYFYEQYF
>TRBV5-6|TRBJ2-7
CASSLTAYSYEQYF
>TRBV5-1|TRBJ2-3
CASSLARSQRDTQYF
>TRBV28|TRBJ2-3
CASSLGGRTDTQYF
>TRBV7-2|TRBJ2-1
CASSLWGPQLYNEQFF
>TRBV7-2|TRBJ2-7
CASSVGLAGEQYF
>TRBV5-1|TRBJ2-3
CASSLAGGWDTQYF
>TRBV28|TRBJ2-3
CASTLTGFLDTQYF
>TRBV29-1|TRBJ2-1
CSVPGNEQFF
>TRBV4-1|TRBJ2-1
CASAGRLADYNEQFF
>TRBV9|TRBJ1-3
CASSVGLSSGNTIYF
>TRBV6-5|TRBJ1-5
CASRLGQHQPQHF
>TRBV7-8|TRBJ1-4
CASSLRAQGANEKLFF
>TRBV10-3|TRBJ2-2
CAISPRLPGAAGELFF
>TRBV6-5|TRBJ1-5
CASSYSLSQPQHF
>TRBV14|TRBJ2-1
CASSHQPGSYNEQFF
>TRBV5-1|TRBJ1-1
CASSWDRRMNTEAFF
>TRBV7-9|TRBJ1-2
CASSAKGINYGYTF